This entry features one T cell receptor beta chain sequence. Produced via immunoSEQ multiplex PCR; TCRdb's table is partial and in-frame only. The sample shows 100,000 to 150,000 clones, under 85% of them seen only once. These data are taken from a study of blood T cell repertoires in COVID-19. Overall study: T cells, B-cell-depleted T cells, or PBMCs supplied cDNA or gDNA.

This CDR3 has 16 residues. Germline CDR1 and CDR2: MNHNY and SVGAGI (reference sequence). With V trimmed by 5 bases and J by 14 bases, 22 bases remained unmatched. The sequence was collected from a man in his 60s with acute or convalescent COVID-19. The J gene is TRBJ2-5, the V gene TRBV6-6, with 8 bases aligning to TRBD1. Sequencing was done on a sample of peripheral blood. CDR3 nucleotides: TGTGCCAGCAGTCGAAGGAGAGGAGACAGGGGCACCTTAGTATACTTC. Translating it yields CASSRRRGDRGTLVYF.